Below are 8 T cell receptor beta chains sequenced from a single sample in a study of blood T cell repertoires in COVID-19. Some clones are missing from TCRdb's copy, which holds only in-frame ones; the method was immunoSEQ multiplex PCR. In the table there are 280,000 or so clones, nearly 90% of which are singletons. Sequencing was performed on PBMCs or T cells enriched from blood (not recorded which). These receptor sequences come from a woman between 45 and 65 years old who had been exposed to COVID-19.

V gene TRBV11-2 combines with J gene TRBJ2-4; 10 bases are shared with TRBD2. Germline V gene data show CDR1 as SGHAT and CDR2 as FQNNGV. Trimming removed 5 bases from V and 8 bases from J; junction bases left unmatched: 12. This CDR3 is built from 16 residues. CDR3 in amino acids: CASSPTSGASQDIQYF. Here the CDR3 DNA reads TGTGCCAGCAGCCCTACTAGCGGGGCCTCTCAAGACATTCAGTACTTC.

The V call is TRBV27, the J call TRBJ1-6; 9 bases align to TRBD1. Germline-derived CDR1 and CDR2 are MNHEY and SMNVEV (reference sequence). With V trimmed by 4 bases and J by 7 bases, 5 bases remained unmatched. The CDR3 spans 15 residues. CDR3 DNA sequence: TGTGCCAGCAGTTATGAGGGGACAGGGAATTCACCCCTCCACTTT. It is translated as CASSYEGTGNSPLHF.

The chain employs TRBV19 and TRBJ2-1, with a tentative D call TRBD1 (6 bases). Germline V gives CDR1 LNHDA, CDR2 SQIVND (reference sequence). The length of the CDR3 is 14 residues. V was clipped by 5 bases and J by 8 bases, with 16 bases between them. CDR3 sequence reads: CASSPRQGFYEQFF. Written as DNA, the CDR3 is TGTGCCAGTAGTCCCCGCCAGGGGTTCTATGAGCAGTTCTTC.

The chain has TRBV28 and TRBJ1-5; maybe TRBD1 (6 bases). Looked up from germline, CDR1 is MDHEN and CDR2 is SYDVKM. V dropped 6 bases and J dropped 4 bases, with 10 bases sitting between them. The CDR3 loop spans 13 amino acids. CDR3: CASSGQTNQPQHF. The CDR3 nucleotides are TGTGCCAGCAGCGGACAGACTAATCAGCCCCAGCATTTT.

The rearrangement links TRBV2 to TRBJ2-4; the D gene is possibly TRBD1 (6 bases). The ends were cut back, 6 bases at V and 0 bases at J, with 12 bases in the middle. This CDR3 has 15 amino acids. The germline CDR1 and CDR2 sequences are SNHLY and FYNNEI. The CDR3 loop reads CASRPGQIAKNIQYF. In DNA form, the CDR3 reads TGTGCCAGCAGACCCGGACAGATAGCCAAAAACATTCAGTACTTC.

The CDR3 DNA reads as TGTGCCAGCAAAGGCCAGGACTATAATTCACCCCTCCACTTT. Its protein product is CASKGQDYNSPLHF. The rearrangement joins TRBV6-6 to TRBJ1-6; D not certain. Trimming removed 7 bases from V and 3 bases from J, with 10 bases in between. Germline CDR1 and CDR2: MNHNY and SVGAGI (reference sequence). CDR3 length: 14 residues.

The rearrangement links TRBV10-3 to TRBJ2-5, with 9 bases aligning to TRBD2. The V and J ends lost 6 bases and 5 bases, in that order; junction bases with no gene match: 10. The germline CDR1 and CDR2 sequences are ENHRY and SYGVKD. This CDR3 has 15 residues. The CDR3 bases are TGTGCCATCAGAGATTTTGCTAGCGGGGATGAGACCCAGTACTTC. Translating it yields CAIRDFASGDETQYF.

The CDR3 region has the DNA TGTGCCAGCAGCCCACCACCCGGGAGACAAGAGACCCAGTACTTC. Encoded protein: CASSPPPGRQETQYF. V is TRBV28 and J is TRBJ2-5; TRBD2 might be the D (6 bases). The germline CDR1 and CDR2 sequences are MDHEN and SYDVKM. The ends were cut back, 6 bases at V and 2 bases at J, with 16 bases in the middle. The CDR3 totals 15 residues.